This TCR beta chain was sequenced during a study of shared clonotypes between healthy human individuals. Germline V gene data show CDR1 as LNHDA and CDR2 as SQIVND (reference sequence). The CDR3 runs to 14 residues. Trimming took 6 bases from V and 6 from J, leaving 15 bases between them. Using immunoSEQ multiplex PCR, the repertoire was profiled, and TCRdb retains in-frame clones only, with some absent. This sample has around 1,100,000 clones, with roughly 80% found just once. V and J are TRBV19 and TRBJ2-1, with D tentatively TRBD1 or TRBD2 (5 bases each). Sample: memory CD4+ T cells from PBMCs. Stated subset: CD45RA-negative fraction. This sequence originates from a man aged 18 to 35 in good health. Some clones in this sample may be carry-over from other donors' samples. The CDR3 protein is CASRPGPSLNEQFF. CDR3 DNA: TGTGCCAGTAGGCCGGGACCGAGCCTCAATGAGCAGTTCTTC. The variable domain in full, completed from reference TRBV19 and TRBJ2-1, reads DGGITQSPKYLFRKEGQNVTLSCEQNLNHDAMYWYRQDPGQGLRLIYYSQIVNDFQKGDIAEGYSVSREKKESFPLTVTSAQKNPTAFYLCASRPGPSLNEQFFGPGTRLTVL.